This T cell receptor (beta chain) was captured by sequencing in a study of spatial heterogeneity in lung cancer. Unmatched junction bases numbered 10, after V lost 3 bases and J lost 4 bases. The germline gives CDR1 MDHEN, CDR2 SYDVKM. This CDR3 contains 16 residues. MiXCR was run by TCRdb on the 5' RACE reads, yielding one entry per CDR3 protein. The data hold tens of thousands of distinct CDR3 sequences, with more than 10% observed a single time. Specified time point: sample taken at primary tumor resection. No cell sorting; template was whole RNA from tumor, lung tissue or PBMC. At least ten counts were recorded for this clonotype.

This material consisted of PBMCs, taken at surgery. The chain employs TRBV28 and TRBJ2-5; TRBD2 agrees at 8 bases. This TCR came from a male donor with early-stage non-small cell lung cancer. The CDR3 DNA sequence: TGTGCCAGCAGTTTGTTTGGAGCGGGAGCGAGAGAGACCCAGTACTTC. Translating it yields CASSLFGAGARETQYF.